Following are 18 T cell receptor beta chains from one sample sequenced in a study of CD8+ T cells in alopecia areata. cDNA serving as the sequencing template came from extracted, reverse transcribed RNA. Using immunoSEQ multiplex PCR, the repertoire was profiled, and TCRdb retains in-frame clones only, with some absent. Of roughly 190,000 clones in the sample, 64% were seen once. Treatment noted: oral pan-JAK inhibitor, 5-10 mg twice daily. This specimen was CD4+ T cells sorted from blood, taken around week 50, from a patient treated with tofacitinib. These receptor sequences come from a human donor with alopecia areata.

This clone was picked up one time. The chain carries TRBV2 and TRBJ2-5; 8 nucleotides line up with TRBD1. Germline loops: CDR1 SNHLY, CDR2 FYNNEI. This CDR3 has 14 residues. V shed 6 bases and J 3 bases; nucleotides not matched to a gene: 6. The CDR3 region has the DNA TGTGCCAGCAGCCTTGGACAGGGTAAAGAGACCCAGTACTTC. Its translation is CASSLGQGKETQYF.

This clone appeared a single time. The genes are TRBV7-2 and TRBJ1-1; possible D gene TRBD1, 6 bases. The germline CDR1 and CDR2 sequences are SGHTA and FQGNSA. The CDR3 consists of 15 residues. V gave up 1 base and J gave up 3 bases, with 12 bases separating them. This CDR3 is CASSLDRVVYTEAFF. In DNA form, the CDR3 reads TGTGCCAGCAGCTTAGACAGGGTTGTGTACACTGAAGCTTTCTTT. The full variable domain, completed using reference TRBV7-2 and TRBJ1-1, is GAGVSQSPSNKVTEKGKDVELRCDPISGHTALYWYRQSLGQGLEFLIYFQGNSAPDKSGLPSDRFSAERTGGSVSTLTIQRTQQEDSAVYLCASSLDRVVYTEAFFGQGTRLTVV.

This clone came up a few times. Additional DNA sequences in this sample encode the identical CDR3. The J gene is TRBJ2-6, the V gene TRBV29-1; unclear D gene. Trimming pared 6 bases from V and 0 bases from J, leaving 3 bases between. The germline V gene has CDR1 SQVTM and CDR2 ANQGSEA. The CDR3 length is 12 residues. The CDR3, as DNA: TGCAGCGTGGACTCTGGGGCCAACGTCCTGACTTTC. This encodes CSVDSGANVLTF.

This chain joins TRBV30 and TRBJ2-1, with TRBD1 as a possible D gene (7 bases). CDR1 GTSNPN and CDR2 SVGIG come from the germline V gene (reference sequence). Deletions cut 0 bases from V and 6 bases from J, with 18 bases between. There are 16 residues in the CDR3. The chain's CDR3 is CAWSVAGRGAVNEQFF. CDR3 bases: TGTGCCTGGAGTGTCGCGGGCAGGGGGGCAGTCAATGAGCAGTTCTTC.

V gene TRBV5-4 combines with J gene TRBJ2-3; a possible D gene is TRBD2 (5 bases). Germline assignment: CDR1 SGHNT and CDR2 YYREEE (reference sequence). This CDR3 has 16 residues. V lost 1 base to trimming and J lost 0 bases, with 12 bases between them. CDR3: CASSLKTLASTDTQYF. The CDR3 DNA reads as TGTGCCAGCAGCTTGAAAACGCTAGCTAGCACAGATACGCAGTATTTT.

This chain uses TRBV29-1 with TRBJ1-5; no reliable D call. The CDR3 totals 13 residues. V lost 5 bases to trimming and J lost 5 bases, with 13 bases between them. The germline CDR1 and CDR2 sequences are SQVTM and ANQGSEA. CDR3 DNA sequence: TGCAGCGTTAATGTTGGGAGAGATCAGCCCCAGCATTTT. Translating gives CSVNVGRDQPQHF. The full variable domain, rest sourced from reference TRBV29-1 and TRBJ1-5, is SAVISQKPSRDICQRGTSLTIQCQVDSQVTMMFWYRQQPGQSLTLIATANQGSEATYESGFVIDKFPISRPNLTFSTLTVSNMSPEDSSIYLCSVNVGRDQPQHFGDGTRLSIL.

The chain employs TRBV29-1 and TRBJ1-4; TRBD1 aligns across 8 bases. This CDR3 has 13 amino acids. From germline, CDR1 is SQVTM and CDR2 ANQGSEA. With 3 bases clipped from V and 7 bases from J, the junction kept 4 bases outside the gene matches. The CDR3 coding sequence is TGCAGCGTTGATGCAGGGGGCCCTGAAAAACTGTTTTTT. Translating it yields CSVDAGGPEKLFF.

The rearrangement links TRBV5-6 to TRBJ2-3; the D gene is possibly TRBD2 (6 bases). CDR3 size: 15 residues. The V end lost 1 base, the J end lost 4 bases, and 13 bases lay between the germline ends. CDR1 and CDR2 (germline): SGHDT, YYEEEE. The CDR3 protein is CASSLWGRRADTQYF. CDR3 sequence (DNA): TGTGCCAGCAGCTTGTGGGGCAGGAGGGCAGATACGCAGTATTTT. Full variable domain (rest looked up from reference TRBV5-6 and TRBJ2-3): DAGVTQSPTHLIKTRGQQVTLRCSPKSGHDTVSWYQQALGQGPQFIFQYYEEEERQRGNFPDRFSGHQFPNYSSELNVNALLLGDSALYLCASSLWGRRADTQYFGPGTRLTVL.

The chain carries TRBV2 and TRBJ1-1, with a tentative D call TRBD1 (5 bases). V lost 3 bases to trimming and J lost 8 bases, with 16 bases between them. Germline V gene lookup returns CDR1 SNHLY and CDR2 FYNNEI. The CDR3 consists of 14 residues. The CDR3 here is CASSEGTPKREAFF. CDR3 sequence (DNA): TGTGCCAGCAGTGAGGGGACCCCCAAGAGGGAAGCTTTCTTT.

The gene calls are TRBV15 and TRBJ1-5, with no clear D. V was trimmed by 0 bases and J by 6 bases, leaving 3 bases between them. This CDR3 is built from 12 residues. Germline V gives CDR1 LNHNV, CDR2 YYDKDF (reference sequence). The DNA for the CDR3 is TGTGCCACCAGCAGAGATTTTCAGCCCCAGCATTTT. Translation gives CATSRDFQPQHF.

V and J are TRBV30 and TRBJ2-7; tentatively, D is TRBD2 (6 bases). The V end was cut by 5 bases, the J end by 3 bases, with 11 bases between. This CDR3 is built from 12 residues. Germline V gives CDR1 GTSNPN, CDR2 SVGIG (reference sequence). CDR3 nucleotide sequence: TGTGCCTGGGGGGGGTCCGGCTACGAGCAGTACTTC. Translation: CAWGGSGYEQYF.

The V gene is TRBV29-1, the J gene TRBJ1-1; 7 positions match TRBD1. The CDR3 has 15 amino acids. Germline lookup yields CDR1 SQVTM and CDR2 ANQGSEA. V trimming: 6 bases; J trimming: 0 bases; junction bases outside the gene matches: 10. CDR3 sequence: CSVPDRKKMNTEAFF. DNA of the CDR3: TGCAGCGTCCCGGACAGGAAGAAAATGAACACTGAAGCTTTCTTT. The entire variable domain, with the rest obtained from reference TRBV29-1 and TRBJ1-1, is as follows: SAVISQKPSRDICQRGTSLTIQCQVDSQVTMMFWYRQQPGQSLTLIATANQGSEATYESGFVIDKFPISRPNLTFSTLTVSNMSPEDSSIYLCSVPDRKKMNTEAFFGQGTRLTVV.

This clone was picked up a small number of times. V usage is TRBV29-1 and J usage is TRBJ2-5, with TRBD2 as a possible D gene (6 bases). The CDR3 contains 14 residues. The germline V gene has CDR1 SQVTM and CDR2 ANQGSEA. Trimming took 3 bases from V and 4 from J, leaving 15 bases between them. In DNA, the CDR3 is TGCAGCGTTGACTTGGTGGGGGGACGAGAGACCCAGTACTTC. Its translation is CSVDLVGGRETQYF.

The chain carries TRBV12-5 and TRBJ1-1; D is unclear. The length of the CDR3 is 13 residues. Germline lookup yields CDR1 LGHNT and CDR2 FRNRAP. V was trimmed by 8 bases and J by 0 bases, leaving 10 bases between them. DNA for the CDR3: TGTGCTAGTCGGCGGGGAATGAACACTGAAGCTTTCTTT. Its translation is CASRRGMNTEAFF.

The V call is TRBV7-2, the J call TRBJ2-5, with 9 bases matching TRBD2. CDR1 and CDR2 (germline): SGHTA, FQGNSA. There are 19 residues in the CDR3. With 1 base clipped from V and 3 bases from J, the junction kept 15 bases outside the gene matches. CDR3 sequence reads: CASSLVPGASGEKKETQYF. The DNA of the CDR3 is TGTGCCAGCAGCTTAGTTCCCGGGGCTAGCGGGGAAAAGAAAGAGACCCAGTACTTC.

The chain joins TRBV2 to TRBJ1-2; D might be TRBD1 (5 bases). Trimming took 5 bases from V and 3 from J, leaving 19 bases between them. Germline V CDR1 and CDR2: SNHLY, FYNNEI. The CDR3 loop spans 16 amino acids. CDR3 in amino acids: CASSTPTGGVDYGYTF. The CDR3 DNA sequence: TGTGCCAGCAGTACCCCGACGGGGGGAGTCGACTATGGCTACACCTTC.

The chain combines TRBV7-9 with TRBJ2-3; maybe TRBD1 (5 bases). The CDR3 sequence is 15 residues long. Germline V lookup: CDR1 SEHNR, CDR2 FQNEAQ (reference sequence). Trimming removed 2 bases from V and 2 bases from J, with 11 bases in between. The CDR3: CASSLLGQTTDTQYF. CDR3 nucleotide sequence: TGTGCCAGCAGCTTACTTGGACAAACCACAGATACGCAGTATTTT.

With regard to this clone: Compared with germline, one end of the junction differs, possibly owing to a read error. V is TRBV29-1 and J is TRBJ1-2; unclear D gene. Germline values: CDR1 SQVTM, CDR2 ANQGSEA. The CDR3 consists of 9 residues. CDR3 bases: TGCAGCGTTGAAGAGACGGTAGATTTC. This gives the protein CSVEETVDF. The full variable domain, in which reference TRBV29-1 and TRBJ1-2 provide the parts outside the CDR3, is SAVISQKPSRDICQRGTSLTIQCQVDSQVTMMFWYRQQPGQSLTLIATANQGSEATYESGFVIDKFPISRPNLTFSTLTVSNMSPEDSSIYLCSVEETVDFGSGTRLTVV.